This T cell receptor (beta chain) was observed in a study of T cells in Graves' hyperthyroidism and ophthalmopathy. In this sample, this clonotype turned up many times. Germline V lookup: CDR1 MGHDK, CDR2 SYGVNS. Trimming took 6 bases from V and 2 from J, leaving 14 bases between them. This CDR3 has 15 amino acids. It was RNA transcripts that yielded the amplified TCR beta CDR3 regions. HTBI primers drove first-round RT-PCR of the TCR CDR3. TCRdb reanalysed the multiplex PCR reads using MiXCR and keeps one entry per CDR3 protein. Of about 350,000 distinct CDR3 sequences listed, around 15% are singletons.

This rearrangement joins TRBV25-1 to TRBJ2-1; maybe TRBD2 (6 bases). This TCR came from a woman aged 40 to 50 with Graves' ophthalmopathy. Sequences were obtained from blood. CDR3 in amino acids: CASSVGGRTYNEQFF. The CDR3 DNA follows: TGTGCCAGCAGCGTGGGAGGCCGAACCTACAATGAGCAGTTCTTC.